This T cell receptor beta chain was recorded in a study of cytomegalovirus exposure and HLA in healthy donors. From germline, CDR1 is LGHNA and CDR2 YSLEER. This CDR3 is built from 15 residues. The J segment lost 7 bases and the V segment lost 1 base, leaving 9 bases of the junction unmatched. As regards this clone: Its antigen is undetermined.

Study-wide results and caveats: The likely origin of a cluster of highly shared sequence variants was a sequencing artifact. An analysis done earlier found most TCR beta V segments productive about 87% or about 30% of the time.

Researchers ran the PCR with 60 Vbeta and 13 Jbeta primers. The repertoire was sequenced with immunoSEQ multiplex PCR; TCRdb's copy has only in-frame clones and lacks some. This sample has roughly 81,000 clones, with roughly 73% found just once. The genes are TRBV4-3 and TRBJ1-2, with TRBD1 matching 7 bases. The sequencing sample was made of PBMCs. The sequence was obtained from a boy younger than 18 in good health and CMV-seronegative. This chain's CDR3 is CASSQGATGLSGYTF. The CDR3 bases are TGCGCCAGCAGCCAAGGGGCGACAGGGCTTTCTGGCTACACCTTC.